These 21 T cell receptor beta chains came from one sample sequenced in a study of CD8+ T cells in alopecia areata. Sample treatment: oral pan-JAK inhibitor, 5-10 mg twice daily. cDNA reverse transcribed from extracted RNA served as the sequencing template. Profiling relied on immunoSEQ multiplex PCR, and the TCRdb table lists in-frame clones only, not all of them. The sample holds tens of thousands of clones, just over 70% seen once. Here the sequenced sample was CD8+ T cells sorted from blood, taken at week 44, from a patient treated with tofacitinib. These receptors originate from a human donor with alopecia areata.

This rearrangement joins TRBV13 to TRBJ2-7, with 7 bases fitting TRBD2. The V and J ends lost 4 bases and 2 bases, in that order; junction bases with no gene match: 5. This CDR3 has 14 residues. Germline V gives CDR1 PRHDT, CDR2 FYEKMQ (reference sequence). CDR3 sequence reads: CASSSRGETYEQYF. CDR3 nucleotides: TGTGCCAGCAGCTCCCGGGGGGAGACCTACGAGCAGTACTTC.

CDR3 region: CASSQENRAGYTF. DNA of the CDR3: TGCGCCAGCAGCCAGGAAAACAGGGCCGGCTACACCTTC. The gene calls are TRBV4-3 and TRBJ1-2; tentatively, D is TRBD1 (6 bases). CDR1 is LGHNA, CDR2 YSLEER, per germline. The CDR3 contains 13 residues. V lost 3 bases and J lost 8, with 13 bases in between.

The chain carries TRBV4-3 and TRBJ2-1, with no clear D. Germline V lookup: CDR1 LGHNA, CDR2 YSLEER. CDR3 length: 15 amino acids. V shed 0 bases and J shed 1 base, with 7 bases lying between them. This chain's CDR3 is CASSQDPTSYNEQFF. In nucleotides, the CDR3 is TGCGCCAGCAGCCAAGACCCTACTTCCTACAATGAGCAGTTCTTC.

The chain has TRBV4-3 and TRBJ2-5; 7 bases align to TRBD1. J lost 5 bases, V lost 0 bases, and 6 bases had no gene match. Germline values: CDR1 LGHNA, CDR2 YSLEER. The CDR3 contains 15 residues. The CDR3 is CASSQDSTGVETQYF. The CDR3 DNA reads TGCGCCAGCAGCCAAGACTCCACAGGGGTGGAGACCCAGTACTTC.

This chain links TRBV19 with TRBJ2-6, with D possibly matching TRBD1 (5 bases). The germline V gene has CDR1 LNHDA and CDR2 SQIVND (reference sequence). The CDR3 has 17 residues. The germline V and J ends were trimmed by 6 bases and 0 bases, with 15 bases remaining between them. DNA of the CDR3: TGTGCCAGTAGAAACACTCAGGGATACTCTGGGGCCAACGTCCTGACTTTC. Translated: CASRNTQGYSGANVLTF.

The chain recombines TRBV9 with TRBJ1-3; D unresolved. There are 16 residues in the CDR3. Trimming shortened V by 0 bases and J by 0 bases, and 10 bases separated the two germline ends. Germline V gene data show CDR1 as SGDLS and CDR2 as YYNGEE. The CDR3 sequence is CASSVERGSSGNTIYF. The CDR3 DNA reads as TGTGCCAGCAGCGTAGAGAGAGGTTCCTCTGGAAACACCATATATTTT.

The chain employs TRBV6-1 and TRBJ1-5; D remains unclear. This CDR3 is 15 amino acids long. V shed 3 bases and J shed 0 bases, with 9 bases lying between them. Germline CDR1 reads MNHNS; CDR2 reads SASEGT. CDR3 sequence (DNA): TGTGCCAGCAGTGACTTGGAATATAGCAATCAGCCCCAGCATTTT. Protein product: CASSDLEYSNQPQHF.

This chain uses TRBV4-3 with TRBJ1-2; no reliable D call. The CDR3 sequence is 13 residues long. The germline V and J ends were trimmed by 1 base and 6 bases, with 9 bases remaining between them. Germline V gives CDR1 LGHNA, CDR2 YSLEER. The CDR3: CASSQARGDGYTF. The CDR3 DNA sequence: TGCGCCAGCAGCCAAGCTCGGGGAGATGGCTACACCTTC.

The chain uses TRBV4-3 and TRBJ1-1, with D maybe TRBD1 (5 bases). V gave up 2 bases and J gave up 1 base, with 17 bases separating them. In germline, CDR1 is LGHNA, CDR2 YSLEER. CDR3 length equals 17 residues. This CDR3 reads CASSQSIPGRQNTEAFF. DNA of the CDR3: TGCGCCAGCAGCCAATCTATCCCGGGACGGCAGAACACTGAAGCTTTCTTT.

With respect to this clone: This sample includes further DNA sequences coding for the same CDR3. V gene TRBV4-3 combines with J gene TRBJ2-7; 7 bases are shared with TRBD1. The length of the CDR3 is 13 residues. V lost 4 bases, J lost 2 bases, and 2 bases stayed unmatched. Germline values: CDR1 LGHNA, CDR2 YSLEER. CDR3 bases: TGCGCCAGCAGCCCGGACAGGACCTACGAGCAGTACTTC. Translation: CASSPDRTYEQYF.

The chain carries TRBV4-1 and TRBJ2-2; D unresolved. The CDR3 is 15 amino acids. From germline, CDR1 is MGHRA and CDR2 YSYEKL. V was pared by 4 bases and J by 5 bases, with 14 bases between. CDR3 in amino acids: CASSPVTPPTGELFF. The CDR3 coding sequence is TGCGCCAGCAGCCCCGTAACCCCCCCGACCGGGGAGCTGTTTTTT.

CDR3 loop: CASSGKEAGGYISTEAFF. In DNA form, the CDR3 reads TGTGCCAGCAGTGGCAAAGAGGCAGGGGGCTATATATCCACTGAAGCTTTCTTT. This rearrangement joins TRBV27 to TRBJ1-1; 8 bases fit TRBD1. Germline V gene lookup returns CDR1 MNHEY and CDR2 SMNVEV (reference sequence). V shed 5 bases and J 4 bases; nucleotides not matched to a gene: 18. The CDR3 runs 18 residues.

This chain connects TRBV5-1 to TRBJ1-4, with unresolved D. V was pared by 0 bases and J by 7 bases, with 10 bases between. The CDR3 length is 14 residues. CDR1 is SGHRS and CDR2 is YFSETQ in the germline V gene. CDR3 protein: CASSLVGEIEKLFF. CDR3 DNA: TGCGCCAGCAGCTTGGTCGGGGAGATTGAAAAACTGTTTTTT.

This clone was seen only a few times. The chain uses TRBV7-7 and TRBJ2-7; possibly TRBD2 for D (6 bases). V lost 5 bases to trimming and J lost 6 bases, with 14 bases between them. This CDR3 has 13 residues. From germline, CDR1 is SSHAT and CDR2 FNYEAQ (reference sequence). The CDR3 DNA reads as TGTGCCAGCAGCCCTAAGGTGGGGGGCGAGCAGTACTTC. It encodes CASSPKVGGEQYF.

This clone was seen more than once but under ten times. This chain joins TRBV14 and TRBJ2-6, with 9 bases lining up with TRBD1. After removal of 4 bases from V and 6 bases from J, the junction contained 4 bases not matched to a gene. The germline gives CDR1 SGHDN, CDR2 FVKESK. The CDR3 covers 15 residues. CDR3: CASSRGDREANVLTF. CDR3 nucleotide sequence: TGTGCCAGCAGCCGTGGGGACAGGGAGGCCAACGTCCTGACTTTC.

V and J are TRBV6-6 and TRBJ1-2; 7 bases agree with TRBD1. The V gene's germline CDR1 is MNHNY and CDR2 SVGAGI (reference sequence). V was clipped by 6 bases and J by 3 bases; unmatched bases: 10. This CDR3 comprises 15 residues. In nucleotides, the CDR3 is TGTGCCAGCAGCCCCGACAGGGATCGGTACTATGGCTACACCTTC. Translated: CASSPDRDRYYGYTF.

This clone occurred a few times. V gene TRBV4-1 combines with J gene TRBJ2-1; D not resolved. The CDR3 runs 12 residues. With 1 base removed from V and 6 bases from J, the gap between germline ends came to 4 bases. Germline V gene sequence: CDR1 MGHRA, CDR2 YSYEKL. In nucleotides, the CDR3 is TGCGCCAGCAGCCAAGTGACCAATGAGCAGTTCTTC. Translated: CASSQVTNEQFF.

The chain employs TRBV6-1 and TRBJ1-1; D remains ambiguous. With 3 bases removed from V and 4 bases from J, the gap between germline ends came to 9 bases. CDR3 length: 13 amino acids. Looked up from germline, CDR1 is MNHNS and CDR2 is SASEGT. CDR3 coding DNA: TGTGCCAGCAGTGATTTGGGGAGCACTGAAGCTTTCTTT. Translated, it gives CASSDLGSTEAFF.

V gene TRBV19 combines with J gene TRBJ2-1, with 11 bases fitting TRBD1. Germline CDR1 reads LNHDA; CDR2 reads SQIVND (reference sequence). This CDR3 is 14 amino acids long. J was trimmed by 5 bases and V by 10 bases; bases with no gene match: 7. CDR3 sequence: CATSLGQGDNEQFF. The CDR3 DNA sequence: TGTGCCACTAGCTTGGGACAGGGGGACAATGAGCAGTTCTTC.

The chain uses TRBV19 and TRBJ2-6; D unresolved. With 9 bases removed from V and 0 bases from J, the gap between germline ends came to 9 bases. This CDR3 has 14 residues. Germline CDR1 reads LNHDA; CDR2 reads SQIVND (reference sequence). The CDR3: CASKQTSGANVLTF. CDR3 coding DNA: TGTGCCAGCAAACAGACCTCTGGGGCCAACGTCCTGACTTTC.

This clone was seen only a few times. The V and J genes are TRBV4-3 and TRBJ2-6, with D tentatively TRBD1 (5 bases). V lost 0 bases, J lost 3 bases, and 12 bases lay in between. This CDR3 has 17 amino acids. Germline V gene sequence: CDR1 LGHNA, CDR2 YSLEER. CDR3 bases: TGCGCCAGCAGCCAAGATTACAAAGGGGATGGGGCCAACGTCCTGACTTTC. Protein sequence: CASSQDYKGDGANVLTF.